This T cell receptor (beta chain) was sequenced in a study of blood T cell repertoires in COVID-19. Study-wide background: Acute and convalescent COVID-19 samples came from the United States, Italy and Spain.

Profiled with immunoSEQ multiplex PCR; TCRdb holds only in-frame clones, not every one. The sample holds around 260,000 clones, 70% to 90% seen once. Trimming stripped 5 bases from V and 0 bases from J, with 20 bases between. This CDR3 spans 19 amino acids. Germline assignment: CDR1 SEHNR and CDR2 FQNEAQ (reference sequence). The specimen sequenced was peripheral blood. J is TRBJ2-6 and V is TRBV7-9; possibly TRBD1 for D (5 bases). The TCR sequence derives from a man in his late teens or twenties with active or convalescent COVID-19. The CDR3 spells CASSRDTGQYFSGANVLTF. The CDR3 DNA is TGTGCCAGCAGCCGAGACACAGGACAATATTTCTCTGGGGCCAACGTCCTGACTTTC.